This TCR beta chain appears in the sequencing data of a study of T cells in Graves' hyperthyroidism and ophthalmopathy. Deletions cut 5 bases from V and 10 bases from J, with 12 bases between. The CDR3 extends over 13 amino acids. Germline V gene sequence: CDR1 SEHNR, CDR2 FQNEAQ (reference sequence). RNA transcripts yielded amplified TCR beta CDR3 regions. The HTBI set primed first-round TCR CDR3 RT-PCR. MiXCR was run by TCRdb on the multiplex PCR reads, yielding one entry per CDR3 protein. The repertoire has 370,000 or so distinct CDR3 sequences, 15% to 17% of them found once; the top ten carry roughly a quarter.

The receptor's source is a young woman with Graves' hyperthyroidism that later progressed to Graves' ophthalmopathy. J is TRBJ1-6 and V is TRBV7-9; D remains ambiguous. Sequenced sample: blood. The CDR3 reads CASSTIIGSPLHF. In DNA, the CDR3 is TGTGCCAGCAGCACTATAATCGGATCACCCCTCCACTTT. Based on the CDR3 plus reference TRBV7-9 and TRBJ1-6, the full variable domain is DTGVSQNPRHKITKRGQNVTFRCDPISEHNRLYWYRQTLGQGPEFLTYFQNEAQLEKSRLLSDRFSAERPKGSFSTLEIQRTEQGDSAMYLCASSTIIGSPLHFGNGTRLTVT.